This is a list of T cell receptor beta chains from one sample in a study of blood T cell repertoires in COVID-19. The table came from immunoSEQ multiplex PCR; TCRdb's copy has only in-frame clones and leaves some out. The table shows under 300,000 clones, with approximately 84% occurring only once. The sequenced sample was peripheral blood. These receptors were obtained from a man in his forties or fifties with acute or convalescent COVID-19. CDR3s include the opening cysteine and the closing phenylalanine or tryptophan. D genes are given only for firm matches. Size is stated for part of the rows, as once, few or many counts, or as a class when the clone is expanded.

>NA|TRBD2|TRBJ2-7|14|TRBV27
CASRLMTSGSEQYF
TGTGCCAGCAGGCTGATGACTAGCGGGAGCGAGCAGTACTTC
>NA|NA|TRBJ1-5|13|TRBV6-1
CASSEATGRPQHF
TGTGCCAGCAGTGAAGCAACCGGGAGGCCCCAGCATTTT
>NA|NA|TRBJ2-1|14|TRBV19
CASSIAGLYNEQFF
TGTGCCAGTAGTATAGCCGGACTCTACAATGAGCAGTTCTTC
>NA|TRBD1|TRBJ1-4|14|TRBV5-1
CASSFLTGSEKLFF
TGCGCCAGCAGCTTTCTGACAGGGAGTGAAAAACTGTTTTTT
>once|NA|TRBJ1-5|15|TRBV5-1
CASSFGAGGNQPQHF
TGCGCCAGCAGCTTTGGGGCAGGGGGCAATCAGCCCCAGCATTTT
>NA|NA|TRBJ2-3|13|TRBV5-1
CASSLEGTDTQYF
TGCGCCAGCAGCTTGGAGGGGACAGATACGCAGTATTTT
>once|TRBD2|TRBJ2-3|18|TRBV9
CASSVARTSGTSTDTQYF
TGTGCCAGCAGCGTAGCGCGGACTAGCGGGACTAGCACAGATACGCAGTATTTT
>NA|NA|TRBJ2-3|13|TRBV12-3/TRBV12-4
CASSLISADTQYF
TGTGCCAGCAGTTTAATTTCCGCGGATACGCAGTATTTT
>NA|TRBD1|TRBJ1-6|15|TRBV5-5
CASSLTGEVYSPLHF
TGTGCCAGCAGCCTCACAGGGGAGGTATATTCACCCCTCCACTTT
>NA|TRBD2|TRBJ2-3|16|TRBV15
CATSNRTSGRWNTQYF
TGTGCCACCAGCAACCGGACTAGCGGGAGGTGGAATACGCAGTATTTT
>NA|NA|TRBJ1-2|15|TRBV6-5
CASRQGKAFNYGYTF
TGTGCCAGCAGGCAGGGTAAAGCTTTTAACTATGGCTACACCTTC
>few|NA|TRBJ1-2|15|TRBV6-5
CASTSGRGWGSGYTF
TGTGCCAGCACCTCCGGTCGGGGGTGGGGCTCCGGCTACACCTTC
>NA|NA|TRBJ2-1|17|TRBV4-1
CASSQDPAGSSYNEQFF
TGCGCCAGCAGCCAAGATCCGGCGGGGAGCTCCTACAATGAGCAGTTCTTC
>few|TRBD1|TRBJ1-2|15|TRBV19
CASSTPDRGQNGYTF
TGTGCCAGTAGTACGCCTGACAGGGGGCAGAATGGCTACACCTTC
>NA|NA|TRBJ1-1|15|TRBV6-5
CASSYSDRPGTEAFF
TGTGCCAGCAGTTACTCGGACAGACCGGGCACTGAAGCTTTCTTT
>NA|NA|TRBJ1-1|13|TRBV18
CASSQGRDTEAFF
TGTGCCAGCTCCCAAGGGAGAGACACTGAAGCTTTCTTT
>NA|NA|TRBJ1-5|15|TRBV5-1
CASSLAGRVNQPQHF
TGCGCCAGCAGCTTGGCCGGCAGGGTTAATCAGCCCCAGCATTTT
>once|NA|TRBJ2-3|15|TRBV9
CASSVGGDGTDTQYF
TGTGCCAGCAGCGTAGGGGGAGATGGCACAGATACGCAGTATTTT
>NA|TRBD1|TRBJ1-2|15|TRBV7-9
CASSPGQGRGYGYTF
TGTGCCAGCAGCCCAGGACAGGGTAGGGGCTATGGCTACACCTTC
>NA|TRBD1|TRBJ1-5|16|TRBV30
CAWSPGTGGGNQPQHF
TGTGCCTGGAGTCCAGGGACAGGGGGTGGCAATCAGCCCCAGCATTTT
>NA|NA|TRBJ1-4|13|TRBV12-3/TRBV12-4
CASSTGWVEKLFF
TGTGCCAGCAGTACAGGGTGGGTTGAAAAACTGTTTTTT
>NA|NA|TRBJ1-2|15|TRBV3-1/TRBV3-2
CASSQSLGLGYGYTF
TGTGCCAGCAGCCAGAGTTTGGGGCTGGGCTATGGCTACACCTTC
>NA|TRBD1|TRBJ1-1|13|TRBV7-2
CASSPDRGYEAFF
TGTGCCAGCAGCCCGGACAGGGGGTACGAAGCTTTCTTT
>NA|TRBD1|TRBJ1-2|12|TRBV27
CASRTGGSGYTF
TGTGCCAGCAGAACAGGGGGAAGTGGCTACACCTTC
>few|TRBD1|TRBJ1-6|16|TRBV7-6
CASSLMAQGANSPLHF
TGTGCCAGCAGCTTAATGGCGCAGGGGGCTAATTCACCCCTCCACTTT
>NA|NA|TRBJ1-6|14|TRBV6-5
CASKLSSGDSPLHF
TGTGCCAGCAAACTCTCCAGCGGGGATTCACCCCTCCACTTT
>few|TRBD1|TRBJ1-5|16|TRBV19
CASSIPPGQADQPQHF
TGTGCCAGTAGTATTCCACCGGGACAGGCCGATCAGCCCCAGCATTTT
>NA|TRBD1|TRBJ2-7|12|TRBV5-4
CASSSTGYEQYF
TGTGCCAGCAGCTCGACAGGGTACGAGCAGTACTTC
>NA|TRBD1|TRBJ1-2|15|TRBV3-1/TRBV3-2
CASSRGDRGTNGYTF
TGTGCCAGCAGTCGGGGGGACAGGGGAACCAATGGCTACACCTTC
>NA|NA|TRBJ1-1|15|TRBV4-1
CASSQSSVGNTEAFF
TGCGCCAGCAGCCAAAGCTCGGTCGGGAACACTGAAGCTTTCTTT
>NA|NA|TRBJ2-7|14|TRBV11-2
CASSSPVPSYEQYF
TGTGCCAGCAGCTCCCCGGTTCCCTCCTACGAGCAGTACTTC